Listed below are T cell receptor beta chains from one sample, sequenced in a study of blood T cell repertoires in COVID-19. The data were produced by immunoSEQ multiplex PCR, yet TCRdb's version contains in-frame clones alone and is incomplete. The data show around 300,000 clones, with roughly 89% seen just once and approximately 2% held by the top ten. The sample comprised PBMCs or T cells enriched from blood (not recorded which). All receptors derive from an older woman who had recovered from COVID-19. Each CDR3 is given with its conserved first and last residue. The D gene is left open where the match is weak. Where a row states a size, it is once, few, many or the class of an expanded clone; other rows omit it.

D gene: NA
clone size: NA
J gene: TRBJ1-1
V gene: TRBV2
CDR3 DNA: TGTGCCAGCAGTGGGTCGGTCATGAACACTGAAGCTTTCTTT
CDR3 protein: CASSGSVMNTEAFF

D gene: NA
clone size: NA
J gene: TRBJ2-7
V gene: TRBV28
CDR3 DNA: TGTGCCAGCAGTTTTGCTAGCCTTTACGAGCAGTACTTC
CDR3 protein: CASSFASLYEQYF

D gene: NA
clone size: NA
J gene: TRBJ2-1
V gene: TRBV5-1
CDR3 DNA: TGCGCCAGCAGCTTGGGGGCATGGGAGCAGTTCTTC
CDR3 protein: CASSLGAWEQFF

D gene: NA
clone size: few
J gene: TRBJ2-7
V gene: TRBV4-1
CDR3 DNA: TGCGCCAGCAGCCCTGTCCCCGGGACAAGCAGTAGCGAGCAGTACTTC
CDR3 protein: CASSPVPGTSSSEQYF

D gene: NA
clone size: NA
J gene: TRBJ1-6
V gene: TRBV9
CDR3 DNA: TGTGCCAGCAGCGTATCAGGGTTTGAGAATTCACCCCTCCACTTT
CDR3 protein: CASSVSGFENSPLHF

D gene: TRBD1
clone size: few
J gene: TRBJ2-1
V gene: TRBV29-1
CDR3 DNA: TGCAGCGTCGACCGACGACAGGGGCTAAACAATGAGCAGTTCTTC
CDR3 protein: CSVDRRQGLNNEQFF

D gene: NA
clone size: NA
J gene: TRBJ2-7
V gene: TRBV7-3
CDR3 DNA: TGTGCCAGCAGCTTAACTGACACCAGCTCCTACGAGCAGTACTTC
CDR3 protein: CASSLTDTSSYEQYF

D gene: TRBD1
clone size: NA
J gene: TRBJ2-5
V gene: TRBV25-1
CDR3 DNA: TGTGCCAGCAGTAGTTACAGGGGGCGGGGAGAGACCCAGTACTTC
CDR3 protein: CASSSYRGRGETQYF

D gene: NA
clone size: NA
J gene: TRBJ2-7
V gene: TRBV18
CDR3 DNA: TGTGCCAGCTCACCACCTAGCACGCCTACCTACGAGCAGTACTTC
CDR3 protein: CASSPPSTPTYEQYF

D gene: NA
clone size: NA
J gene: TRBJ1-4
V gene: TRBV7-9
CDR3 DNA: TGTGCCAGCAGCAATAAGACAGGTAGGAATGAAAAACTGTTTTTT
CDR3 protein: CASSNKTGRNEKLFF

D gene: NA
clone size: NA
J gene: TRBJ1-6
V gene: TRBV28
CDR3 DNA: TGTGCCAGCAGTAGGGGGGGGGAGGGTAATTCACCCCTCCACTTT
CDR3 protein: CASSRGGEGNSPLHF

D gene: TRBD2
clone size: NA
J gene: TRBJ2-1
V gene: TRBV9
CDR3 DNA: TGTGCCAGCAGCGTAGTCGGACTAGCGGGGGATAATGAGCAGTTCTTC
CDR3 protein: CASSVVGLAGDNEQFF

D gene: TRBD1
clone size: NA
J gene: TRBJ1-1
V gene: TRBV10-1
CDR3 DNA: TGCGCCAGCATGGACCGACAGGGGAAAACTTTCTTT
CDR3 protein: CASMDRQGKTFF

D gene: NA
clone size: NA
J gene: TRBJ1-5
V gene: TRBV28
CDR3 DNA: TGTGCCAGCAGTTTGGGGGGAGAGGGGAGATTGCGGCCCCAGCATTTT
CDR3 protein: CASSLGGEGRLRPQHF

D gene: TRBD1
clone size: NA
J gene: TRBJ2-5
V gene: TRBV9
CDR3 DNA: TGTGCCAGCAGCCTAGGTGGGACAGTTGAAGAGACCCAGTACTTC
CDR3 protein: CASSLGGTVEETQYF

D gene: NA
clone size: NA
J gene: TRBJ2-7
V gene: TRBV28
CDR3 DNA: TGTGCCAGCAGTCCACAGGGCCCAATTTACGAGCAGTACTTC
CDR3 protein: CASSPQGPIYEQYF